The 32 T cell receptor beta chains presented below share a single source sample, sequenced in a study of blood T cells in healthy people across ages. For the second PCR, which ran for 7 to 11 cycles, a sample-barcoded 5' primer and a J-beta primer mix were used. TCRdb reprocessed the 5' RACE reads via MiXCR and lists one record per CDR3 protein. Altogether around 800,000 distinct CDR3 sequences are present, roughly 53% being singletons, with the ten largest covering approximately 40%. Sequencing used blood. These TCRs come from a man older than 75 in good health.

This chain connects TRBV4-1 to TRBJ2-7; no definite D call. Germline V CDR1 and CDR2: MGHRA, YSYEKL. This CDR3 has 12 residues. V was cut by 3 bases and J by 3 bases, with 6 bases left in between. CDR3 nucleotide sequence: TGCGCCAGCAGCCACATCAGCTACGAGCAGTACTTC. This encodes CASSHISYEQYF.

This clonotype came up a few times. This rearrangement joins TRBV2 to TRBJ1-5, with a tentative D call TRBD1 (5 bases). The CDR3 runs 13 residues. In germline, CDR1 is SNHLY, CDR2 FYNNEI. V gave up 6 bases and J gave up 6 bases, with 12 bases separating them. The CDR3 nucleotides are TGTGCCAGCAGCCAGGGAGGAGGTCAGCCCCAGCATTTT. Protein product: CASSQGGGQPQHF. Drawing the rest from reference TRBV2 and TRBJ1-5, the complete variable domain is EPEVTQTPSHQVTQMGQEVILRCVPISNHLYFYWYRQILGQKVEFLVSFYNNEISEKSEIFDDQFSVERPDGSNFTLKIRSTKLEDSAMYFCASSQGGGQPQHFGDGTRLSIL.

The chain employs TRBV7-9 and TRBJ2-1; 11 nucleotides match TRBD2. This CDR3 region has 15 residues. Per the germline V gene, CDR1 is SEHNR and CDR2 is FQNEAQ (reference sequence). V lost 5 bases to trimming and J lost 13 bases; unmatched junction nucleotides: 13. The chain's CDR3 is CASSPGTSGYNVQFF. For the CDR3, the DNA is TGTGCCAGCAGCCCCGGGACTAGCGGCTACAATGTCCAGTTCTTC. Drawing the rest from reference TRBV7-9 and TRBJ2-1, the complete variable domain is DTGVSQNPRHKITKRGQNVTFRCDPISEHNRLYWYRQTLGQGPEFLTYFQNEAQLEKSRLLSDRFSAERPKGSFSTLEIQRTEQGDSAMYLCASSPGTSGYNVQFFGPGTRLTVL.

This clonotype was picked up a small number of times. The chain combines TRBV6-1 with TRBJ2-3; 10 bases are a match to TRBD2. The V and J ends lost 8 bases and 3 bases, in that order; junction bases with no gene match: 8. Germline assignment: CDR1 MNHNS and CDR2 SASEGT. This CDR3 region has 15 residues. The CDR3 sequence: CASRLAGGETDTQYF. In DNA form, the CDR3 reads TGTGCCAGCCGCTTAGCGGGAGGTGAAACAGATACGCAGTATTTT.

The rearrangement joins TRBV20-1 to TRBJ1-2, with 7 bases identical to TRBD1. Losses at the gene ends were 0 bases for V and 7 bases for J; bases not matched to a gene: 8. The V gene's germline CDR1 is DFQATT and CDR2 SNEGSKA (reference sequence). The CDR3 length is 14 residues. For the CDR3, the DNA is TGCAGTGCTAGAGATCAGGGGGAGAGAGGTGGCTACACCTTC. Translated, it gives CSARDQGERGGYTF.

CDR3: CASSQAGIMNEQYF. In nucleotides, the CDR3 is TGTGCCAGCAGCCAGGCGGGAATCATGAACGAGCAGTACTTC. The chain carries TRBV3-1 and TRBJ2-7, with D possibly matching TRBD2 (6 bases). Trimming cost V 3 bases and J 5 bases, with 14 bases left between them. The CDR3 extends over 14 amino acids. Looked up from germline, CDR1 is LGHDT and CDR2 is YNNKEL (reference sequence).

On this clonotype itself: Compared with germline, one end of the junction differs, possibly owing to a read error. The chain joins TRBV3-1 to TRBJ2-7, with D perhaps assigned TRBD1 or TRBD2 (5 bases each). This CDR3 region has 15 residues. CDR1 and CDR2 from the germline V gene are LGHDT and YNNKEL (reference sequence). The CDR3 nucleotides read TGTGCCAACAGCCGACACCGGGACGGCAGGAACGAGCAGTACTTC. It specifies CANSRHRDGRNEQYF.

This chain uses TRBV7-2 with TRBJ2-3, with D perhaps TRBD2 (6 bases). CDR3 length: 15 amino acids. V lost 6 bases and J 4 bases, leaving 17 bases between the germline ends. Germline loops: CDR1 SGHTA, CDR2 FQGNSA. The CDR3 DNA follows: TGTGCCAGCAGTCCTTTTGCGGGACGCGCAGATACGCAGTATTTT. Its translation: CASSPFAGRADTQYF.

The rearrangement uses TRBV5-1 and TRBJ2-2; possible D gene TRBD1, 5 bases. From germline, CDR1 is SGHRS and CDR2 YFSETQ. The CDR3 is 16 amino acids. Trimming removed 2 bases from V and 6 bases from J, with 17 bases in between. CDR3 DNA sequence: TGCGCCAGCAGCTTCGCCAGGGTGGTGCAACCCGGGGAGCTGTTTTTT. Translation: CASSFARVVQPGELFF.

There are a few counts of this clonotype. This chain joins TRBV14 and TRBJ2-7; 9 bases map to TRBD2. This CDR3 has 17 residues. Germline CDR1 reads SGHDN; CDR2 reads FVKESK. V gave up 0 bases and J gave up 1 base; unmatched junction bases: 7. CDR3 region: CASSQDFTSGRSYEQYF. For the CDR3, the DNA is TGTGCCAGCAGCCAAGATTTCACAAGCGGGAGGTCCTACGAGCAGTACTTC.

As concerns this clonotype: An end of the junction does not agree with germline; a read error may underlie this. This sequence joins TRBV5-1 and TRBJ1-2, with unresolved D. Germline V gives CDR1 SGHRS, CDR2 YFSETQ. The CDR3 length is 13 residues. CDR3 sequence: CVSSPERPWGYTF. Written as DNA, the CDR3 is TGCGTCAGCAGCCCGGAACGGCCCTGGGGCTACACCTTC.

The chain carries TRBV29-1 and TRBJ2-4; TRBD2 matches at 8 bases. This CDR3 spans 12 amino acids. Trimming took 6 bases from V and 13 from J; bases not matched to a gene: 11. Germline V CDR1 and CDR2: SQVTM, ANQGSEA. The CDR3 is CSVGGDGSQQYF. The CDR3, as DNA: TGCAGCGTCGGGGGGGACGGAAGCCAGCAGTACTTC. Complete variable domain (other parts from reference TRBV29-1 and TRBJ2-4): SAVISQKPSRDICQRGTSLTIQCQVDSQVTMMFWYRQQPGQSLTLIATANQGSEATYESGFVIDKFPISRPNLTFSTLTVSNMSPEDSSIYLCSVGGDGSQQYFGAGTRLSVL.

The V gene is TRBV3-1, the J gene TRBJ2-7, with a tentative D call TRBD1 (5 bases). V gave up 0 bases and J gave up 0 bases, with 12 bases separating them. Per the germline V gene, CDR1 is LGHDT and CDR2 is YNNKEL (reference sequence). This CDR3 comprises 16 residues. The CDR3 here is CASSQDLPGISYEQYF. The CDR3 DNA is TGTGCCAGCAGCCAAGATCTACCAGGGATCTCCTACGAGCAGTACTTC.

This clonotype was observed a handful of times. This chain connects TRBV10-3 to TRBJ2-5, with D hard to call. Germline values: CDR1 ENHRY, CDR2 SYGVKD. CDR3 length: 14 amino acids. Trimming took 2 bases from V and 2 from J, leaving 9 bases between them. The CDR3 protein is CAISEASGQETQYF. CDR3 sequence (DNA): TGTGCCATCAGTGAGGCGTCCGGACAAGAGACCCAGTACTTC.

The chain couples TRBV5-1 to TRBJ1-1; 7 bases are shared with TRBD1. CDR1 is SGHRS and CDR2 is YFSETQ in the germline V gene. The length of the CDR3 is 13 residues. The ends lost 4 bases at V and 10 bases at J; junction bases unmatched: 10. CDR3 in DNA: TGCGCCAGCAGCACAGACGAGGGGGCCGCAGCTTTCTTT. This codes for CASSTDEGAAAFF.

This sequence joins TRBV24-1 and TRBJ2-1; D might be TRBD1 or TRBD2, each matching 7 bases. This CDR3 is 15 amino acids long. Trimming stripped 0 bases from V and 7 bases from J, with 12 bases between. Germline CDR1 KGHDR, CDR2 SFDVKD. The CDR3 is CATSDLRQGGNEQFF. CDR3 bases: TGTGCCACCAGTGATTTGCGGCAGGGGGGGAATGAGCAGTTCTTC.

This sequence joins TRBV12-3 or TRBV12-4 and TRBJ1-1; TRBD1 matches at 7 bases. CDR3 length equals 12 residues. With 7 bases clipped from V and 11 bases from J, the junction kept 10 bases outside the gene matches. CDR3 sequence (DNA): TGTGCCAGCACCAAGACAGGGAGCGTGGCTTTCTTT. Its protein is CASTKTGSVAFF.

V gene TRBV20-1 combines with J gene TRBJ2-1, with 8 bases fitting TRBD1. Germline V gene sequence: CDR1 DFQATT, CDR2 SNEGSKA (reference sequence). Unmatched junction bases numbered 9, after V lost 1 base and J lost 7 bases. This CDR3 region has 15 residues. The CDR3 sequence: CSARVPRGLGNEQFF. The CDR3 nucleotides are TGCAGTGCTAGAGTACCCAGGGGGCTTGGAAATGAGCAGTTCTTC.

The rearrangement links TRBV5-5 to TRBJ2-7; 9 positions match TRBD1. Germline-derived CDR1 and CDR2 are SGHKS and YYEKEE (reference sequence). Trimming took 1 base from V and 2 from J; bases not matched to a gene: 10. The CDR3 is made up of 17 amino acids. The CDR3 nucleotides read TGTGCCAGCAGCTTGTGGCCCCCGGGACAGGGACCCTACGAGCAGTACTTC. It encodes CASSLWPPGQGPYEQYF. Using reference TRBV5-5 and TRBJ2-7 for the parts outside the CDR3, the full variable domain is DAGVTQSPTHLIKTRGQQVTLRCSPISGHKSVSWYQQVLGQGPQFIFQYYEKEERGRGNFPDRFSARQFPNYSSELNVNALLLGDSALYLCASSLWPPGQGPYEQYFGPGTRLTVT.

About this clonotype itself: An end of the junction differs from the germline gene, which may be a read error. This sequence joins TRBV20-1 and TRBJ1-6, with TRBD1 as a possible D gene (6 bases). CDR1 is DFQATT and CDR2 is SNEGSKA in the germline V gene (reference sequence). The CDR3 loop spans 15 amino acids. CDR3 sequence reads: CSAVGRGGNNSPLHF. The CDR3 nucleotides read TGCAGTGCCGTTGGCAGGGGAGGGAATAATTCACCTCTCCACTTT.

The rearrangement links TRBV28 to TRBJ2-2; either TRBD1 or TRBD2 may supply D (9 bases each). Germline values: CDR1 MDHEN, CDR2 SYDVKM. The length of the CDR3 is 19 residues. V was shortened by 6 bases and J by 5 bases, with 28 bases between the two germline ends. The CDR3 reads CASRTGGRVAGERTGELFF. DNA for the CDR3: TGTGCCAGCAGGACAGGGGGAAGGGTAGCGGGAGAACGTACCGGGGAGCTGTTTTTT.

CDR3 in amino acids: CASSKIEYSPLHF. The DNA for the CDR3 is TGTGCCAGCAGCAAAATCGAGTATTCACCCCTCCACTTT. This sequence joins TRBV21-1 and TRBJ1-6. TRBV21-1 is tagged as a pseudogene. The CDR3 consists of 13 residues.

This clonotype occurred a few times. This chain joins TRBV6-5 and TRBJ2-5; a weak D match, TRBD1 (5 bases). Trimming stripped 7 bases from V and 2 bases from J, with 14 bases between. This CDR3 is 14 amino acids long. CDR1 is MNHEY, CDR2 SVGAGI, per germline. The CDR3 DNA reads TGTGCCAGCACCCGAGTAGGGGTTCAAGAGACCCAGTACTTC. Translating gives CASTRVGVQETQYF.

The genes are TRBV3-1 and TRBJ1-6; 10 bases line up with TRBD1. Germline V gives CDR1 LGHDT, CDR2 YNNKEL (reference sequence). The J segment lost 9 bases and the V segment lost 4 bases, leaving 9 bases of the junction unmatched. CDR3 length: 16 residues. The chain's CDR3 is CASSPIGGQGISPLHF. CDR3 sequence (DNA): TGTGCCAGCAGCCCGATTGGGGGACAGGGGATTTCACCCCTCCACTTT.

The chain uses TRBV18 and TRBJ2-7; D possibly corresponds to TRBD2 (6 bases). The CDR3 runs 15 residues. The germline V gene has CDR1 KGHSH and CDR2 LQKENI. V gave up 6 bases and J gave up 7 bases, with 22 bases separating them. The CDR3 loop reads CASSPIGGPNNEQYF. The CDR3 nucleotides are TGTGCCAGCTCCCCCATCGGAGGGCCAAACAATGAGCAGTACTTC.

This clonotype was seen once. This chain links TRBV11-2 with TRBJ2-1, with 7 bases fitting TRBD2. J gave up 1 base and V 5 bases, and 8 bases lay outside the gene matches. This CDR3 comprises 16 residues. From germline, CDR1 is SGHAT and CDR2 FQNNGV. CDR3 nucleotides: TGTGCCAGCAGCCCTACGAGCGGGACTTCCTACAATGAGCAGTTCTTC. This sequence encodes CASSPTSGTSYNEQFF.

This clonotype was seen only a few times. The chain couples TRBV24-1 to TRBJ2-1; D remains unclear. The germline V and J ends were trimmed by 5 bases and 9 bases, with 10 bases remaining between them. Per the germline V gene, CDR1 is KGHDR and CDR2 is SFDVKD. The CDR3 length is 12 residues. This chain's CDR3 is CATSGLRGEQFF. The DNA for the CDR3 is TGTGCCACCAGTGGACTCCGTGGTGAGCAGTTCTTC.

This sequence joins TRBV12-3 or TRBV12-4 and TRBJ2-1; TRBD1 agrees at 10 bases. CDR3 length: 15 amino acids. The ends lost 5 bases at V and 4 bases at J; junction bases unmatched: 5. This chain's CDR3 is CASSRPGQGYNEQFF. CDR3 bases: TGTGCCAGCAGTCGACCGGGACAGGGGTACAATGAGCAGTTCTTC.

This clonotype has a handful of counts. The chain uses TRBV14 and TRBJ1-2; D is ambiguous. Per the germline V gene, CDR1 is SGHDN and CDR2 is FVKESK. The CDR3 totals 12 residues. V lost 1 base and J 7 bases, leaving 7 bases between the germline ends. The CDR3 coding sequence is TGTGCCAGCAGCCAAGTCTTGGGTGGCTACACCTTC. The encoded protein is CASSQVLGGYTF.

This clonotype occurred a few times. The CDR3 nucleotides are TGTGCCAGCAGCGTAGGGGCGGGAGCCCCAAACGAGCAGTACTTC. Translation gives CASSVGAGAPNEQYF. The chain employs TRBV9 and TRBJ2-7, with TRBD2 identical over 7 bases. The V gene end was trimmed by 0 bases and the J gene end by 5 bases; junction bases not matched to a gene: 8. Germline assignment: CDR1 SGDLS and CDR2 YYNGEE. CDR3 size: 15 residues.

The table lists this clonotype with a few counts. This chain links TRBV7-2 with TRBJ2-3; no definite D call. Looked up from germline, CDR1 is SGHTA and CDR2 is FQGNSA. The V end lost 8 bases, the J end lost 2 bases, and 14 bases lay between the germline ends. The CDR3 spans 14 residues. CDR3 sequence: CASLREVPTDTQYF. The CDR3 DNA follows: TGTGCCAGCCTCCGAGAGGTTCCCACAGATACGCAGTATTTT.

This clonotype was found a few times. V and J are TRBV6-2 or TRBV6-3 and TRBJ2-3; the match to TRBD2 covers 10 bases. CDR3 length equals 13 residues. Germline V gives CDR1 MNHEY, CDR2 SVGEGT. With V trimmed by 7 bases and J by 14 bases, 12 bases remained unmatched. CDR3 loop: CASNPGLARYAYF. CDR3 bases: TGTGCCAGCAACCCGGGACTAGCGCGATACGCGTATTTT.